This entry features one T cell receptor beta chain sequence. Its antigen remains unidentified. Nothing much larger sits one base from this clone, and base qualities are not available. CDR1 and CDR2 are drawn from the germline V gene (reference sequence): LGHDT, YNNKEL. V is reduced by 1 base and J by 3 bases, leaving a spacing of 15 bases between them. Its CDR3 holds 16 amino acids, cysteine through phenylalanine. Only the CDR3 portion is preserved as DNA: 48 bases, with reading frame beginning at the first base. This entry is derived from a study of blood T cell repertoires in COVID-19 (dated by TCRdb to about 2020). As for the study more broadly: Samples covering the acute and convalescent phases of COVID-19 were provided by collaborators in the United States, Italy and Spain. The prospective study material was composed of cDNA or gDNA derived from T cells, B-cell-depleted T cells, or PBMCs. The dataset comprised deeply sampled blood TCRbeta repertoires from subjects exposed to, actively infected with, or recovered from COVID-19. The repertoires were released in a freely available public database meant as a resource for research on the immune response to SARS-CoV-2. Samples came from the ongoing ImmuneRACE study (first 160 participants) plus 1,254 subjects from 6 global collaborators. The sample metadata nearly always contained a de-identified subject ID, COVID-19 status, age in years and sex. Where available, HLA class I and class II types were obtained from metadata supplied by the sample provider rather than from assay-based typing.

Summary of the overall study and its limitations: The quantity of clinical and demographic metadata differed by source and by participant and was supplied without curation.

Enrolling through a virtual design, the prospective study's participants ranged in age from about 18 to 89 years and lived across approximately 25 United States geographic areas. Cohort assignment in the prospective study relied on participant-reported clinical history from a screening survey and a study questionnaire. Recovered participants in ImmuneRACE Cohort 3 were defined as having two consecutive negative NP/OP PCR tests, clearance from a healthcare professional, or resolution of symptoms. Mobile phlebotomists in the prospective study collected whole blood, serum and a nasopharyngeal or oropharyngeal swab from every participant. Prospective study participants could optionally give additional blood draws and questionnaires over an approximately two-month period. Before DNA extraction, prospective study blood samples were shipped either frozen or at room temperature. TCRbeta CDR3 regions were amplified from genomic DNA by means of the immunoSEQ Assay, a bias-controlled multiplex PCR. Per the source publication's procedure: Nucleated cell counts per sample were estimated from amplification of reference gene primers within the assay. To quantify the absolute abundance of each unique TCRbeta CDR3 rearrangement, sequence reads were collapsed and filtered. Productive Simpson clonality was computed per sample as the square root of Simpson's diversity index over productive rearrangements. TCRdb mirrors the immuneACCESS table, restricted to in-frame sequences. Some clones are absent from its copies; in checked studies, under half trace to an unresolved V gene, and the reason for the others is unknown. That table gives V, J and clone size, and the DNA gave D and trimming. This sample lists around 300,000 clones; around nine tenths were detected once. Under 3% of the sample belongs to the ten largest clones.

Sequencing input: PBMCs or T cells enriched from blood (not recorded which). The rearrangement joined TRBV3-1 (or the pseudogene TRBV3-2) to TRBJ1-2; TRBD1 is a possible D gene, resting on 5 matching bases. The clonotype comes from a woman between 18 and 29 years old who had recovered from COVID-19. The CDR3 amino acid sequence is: CASSQAGGGLYYGYTF. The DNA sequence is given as TGTGCCAGCAGCCAAGCGGGGGGGGGACTTTACTATGGCTACACCTTC.